This record looks at one T cell receptor beta chain sequence and its context. TCRdb ran MiXCR on the 5' RACE reads and lists one entry per CDR3 protein. The sample lists some 150,000 distinct CDR3 sequences, 11% occurring once. This entry comes from a study of T cells after yellow fever vaccination. With 5 bases removed from V and 4 bases from J, the gap between germline ends came to 17 bases. The CDR3 contains 15 residues. V and J are TRBV12-3 or TRBV12-4 and TRBJ2-5; D could derive from TRBD1 or TRBD2 (5 bases each). The sequences come from CD8+ T cells sorted from PBMCs, collected 15 days after the yellow fever booster vaccination. The clonotype was recovered from a man between 18 and 29 years old who received the YFV17D yellow fever vaccine. As DNA, the CDR3 is TGTGCCAGCAGTCGAGTACTAGTTACAGGAGAGACCCAGTACTTC. Translating it yields CASSRVLVTGETQYF.